The entry that follows covers one TCR beta chain sequence. Its antigen remains undetermined. No clone much larger than this one lies a single base away; base qualities are absent. From a lookup of the germline V gene, CDR1 and CDR2 are MRHNA and SNTAGT. Counted from cysteine to phenylalanine, this CDR3 has 16 amino acids. Only the CDR3 portion is preserved as DNA: 48 bases, with reading frame beginning at the first base. After removal of 5 bases from V and 2 bases from J, the junction retains 6 bases not matched to a gene. Using the deep immunoSEQ assay, multiplex PCR amplified TCR CDR3 regions from genomic DNA. Extracted genomic DNA from each cell subset was spread evenly across all wells of several immunoSEQ 96-well plates, with each plate serving as a replicate. For sorted subsets, each replicate PCR was loaded with 200 to 250 ng genomic DNA, equivalent to 30,000 or so T cell genomes. The purified libraries were quantified using a Qubit 3.0 fluorometer, sized with a Bioanalyzer 2100, and then quantified again using the KAPA Library Quantification kit. Every immunoSEQ 96-well plate was sequenced on a separate single-read 150-cycle Illumina NextSeq 550 flow cell. As for the authors' bioinformatics: Because only junctional sequences without quality scores were contained in the immunoSEQ output, filtering matching that applied to full-length reads could not be performed. To assign V/J genes and CDR3, sequences were annotated using PyIR, a Python wrapper for IgBLAST v1.9, with IMGT germline references. Reads were removed for weak V/J assignments (E-value above 1e-6), missing CDR3, stop codons, out-of-frame junctions, or ambiguous translated residues. A V3J clonotype was defined by an identical inferred V gene, J gene, and CDR3 amino acid sequence. Percentage overlap between repertoires was computed as shared unique clonotypes divided by the size of the smaller repertoire. RTK rarefaction, the Chao1 estimator, and Recon v2.1 estimates of unobserved clonotypes were used to assess repertoire richness. Generation probabilities for all TCRbeta clonotypes obtained by the gDNA method from a handful of donors were computed using OLGA. In its TCRdb copy, this immuneACCESS table keeps in-frame sequences only and misses some clones. Where compared with another copy, unresolved V genes explain less than half of these, and the others have no known cause. V, J and clone size derive from that table, while D and trimming were established from the DNA sequence. The sample includes over 700,000 clones, with approximately 72% observed a single time. Of the sample, roughly 1.8% is held by the ten largest clones.

This record comes from a study of shared clonotypes between healthy human individuals (TCRdb year 2020). Describing the broader study: Three men and a couple of women, aged 18 to 49 years, made up the cohort. To estimate repertoire size and how much clonotypes are shared between individuals, the study performed deep sequencing of blood TCR repertoires from about five healthy adults. For each donor, CD4 naive and CD4 memory were each given three plates, CD8 naive was given two plates, and CD8 memory was given one plate. Between about 0.8 and 8.9 billion PBMCs per donor were obtained by leukapheresis. Libraries were prepared and TCR repertoires were sequenced by different laboratories using diverse techniques, in order to increase sequencing depth and limit assay-specific biases.

General findings and caveats noted by the study authors: Because the study included a small number of donors, the genetic and exposure-history diversity represented was limited. Compared with non-shared clonotypes, clonotypes shared by all four sorted-subset donors had higher generation probabilities. Pairwise subsampling led to the expectation that sequencing depth would affect the degree of clonotype sharing among donors. Estimated clonotype richness was generally larger for naive than for memory subsets. Incomplete sequencing was indicated by rarefaction of sorted-subset datasets, despite the large sequencing depth. Across a few donors, approximately 5% of naive CD4, over 3% of naive CD8, roughly 2.3% of memory CD4, and about 0.4% of memory CD8 clonotypes were shared. Only blood was sampled, and tissue TCR repertoires likely differ from those in blood.

Donors were healthy HIV-negative adults with no recently reported acute infections or vaccinations. All donors were Caucasian adults living in Nashville, Tennessee, USA. CD4+ T cells were enriched by magnetic negative selection, after which naive cells were positively selected on CD45RA and the negative fraction was taken as the memory subset. Blood was collected by leukapheresis, and PBMCs were isolated by Ficoll-Histopaque density gradient centrifugation and then cryopreserved in liquid nitrogen vapor phase. Analytical flow cytometry was used to check the purity and quantity of every magnetically sorted T cell population. Genomic DNA was isolated from each sorted fraction and quantified by UV absorbance on a Nanodrop 2000c.

Source material: memory CD4+ T cells sorted from blood. In light of the paper, this sample's cell subset or site label describes: CD45RA-negative fraction. The receptor was derived from a woman aged 25 to 45 in good health. The chain employs TRBV6-4 and TRBJ2-6; TRBD2 aligns with 7 central bases. CDR3 reads: CASSPGGGAGANVLTF. The nucleotide sequence is TGTGCCAGCAGTCCTGGGGGAGGGGCTGGGGCCAACGTCCTGACTTTC.